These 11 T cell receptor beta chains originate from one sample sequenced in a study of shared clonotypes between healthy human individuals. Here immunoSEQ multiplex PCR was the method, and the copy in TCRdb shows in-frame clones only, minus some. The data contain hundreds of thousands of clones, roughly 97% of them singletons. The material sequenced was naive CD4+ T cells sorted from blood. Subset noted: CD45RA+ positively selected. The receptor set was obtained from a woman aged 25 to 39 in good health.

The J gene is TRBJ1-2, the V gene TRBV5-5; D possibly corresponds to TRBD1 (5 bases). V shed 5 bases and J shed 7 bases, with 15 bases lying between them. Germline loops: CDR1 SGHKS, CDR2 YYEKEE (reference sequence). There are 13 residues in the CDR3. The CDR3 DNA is TGTGCCAGCAGTCCGGGGGAAGGGATTGGCTACACCTTC. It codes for CASSPGEGIGYTF.

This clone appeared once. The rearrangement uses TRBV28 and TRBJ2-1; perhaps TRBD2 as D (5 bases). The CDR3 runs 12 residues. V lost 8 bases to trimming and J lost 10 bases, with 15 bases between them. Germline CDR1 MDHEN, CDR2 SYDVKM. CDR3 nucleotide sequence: TGTGCCAGCGTTCACCTGGGGAGAGAGCAGTTCTTC. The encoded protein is CASVHLGREQFF.

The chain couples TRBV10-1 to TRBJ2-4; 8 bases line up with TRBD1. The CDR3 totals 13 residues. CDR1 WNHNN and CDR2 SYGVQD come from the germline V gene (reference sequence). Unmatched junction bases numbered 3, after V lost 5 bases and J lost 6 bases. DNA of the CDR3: TGCGCCAGCAGTCCACAGGGGGGAAACATTCAGTACTTC. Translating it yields CASSPQGGNIQYF.

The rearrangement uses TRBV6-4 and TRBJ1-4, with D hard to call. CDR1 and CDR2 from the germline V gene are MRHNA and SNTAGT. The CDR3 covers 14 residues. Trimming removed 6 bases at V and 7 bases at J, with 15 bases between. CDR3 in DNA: TGTGCCAGCAGGGCGGACGTTAAGATTGAAAAACTGTTTTTT. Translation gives CASRADVKIEKLFF.

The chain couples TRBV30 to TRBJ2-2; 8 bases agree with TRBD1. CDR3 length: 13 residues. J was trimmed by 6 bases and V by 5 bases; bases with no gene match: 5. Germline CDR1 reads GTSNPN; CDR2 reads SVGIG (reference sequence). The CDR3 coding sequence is TGTGCCTGGCAGACAGGGGTCGCCGGGGAGCTGTTTTTT. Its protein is CAWQTGVAGELFF.

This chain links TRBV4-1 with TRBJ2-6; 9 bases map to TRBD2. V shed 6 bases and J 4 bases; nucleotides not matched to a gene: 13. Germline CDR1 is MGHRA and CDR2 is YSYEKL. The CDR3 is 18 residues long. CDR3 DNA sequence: TGCGCCAGCAGTATTAGCGGGGGAGGCGGATCCGGGGCCAACGTCCTGACTTTC. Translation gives CASSISGGGGSGANVLTF.

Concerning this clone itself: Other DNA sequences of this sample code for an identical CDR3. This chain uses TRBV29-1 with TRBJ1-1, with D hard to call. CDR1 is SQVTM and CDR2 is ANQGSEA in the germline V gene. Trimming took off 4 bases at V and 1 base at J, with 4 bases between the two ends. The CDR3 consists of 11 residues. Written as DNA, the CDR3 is TGCAGCGTTGTTCGGAACACTGAAGCTTTCTTT. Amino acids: CSVVRNTEAFF.

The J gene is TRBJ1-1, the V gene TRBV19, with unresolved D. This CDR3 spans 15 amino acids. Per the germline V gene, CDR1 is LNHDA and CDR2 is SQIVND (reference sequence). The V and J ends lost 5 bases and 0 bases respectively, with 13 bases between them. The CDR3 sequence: CASSPAGKLNTEAFF. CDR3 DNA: TGTGCCAGTAGTCCGGCCGGCAAGTTGAACACTGAAGCTTTCTTT.

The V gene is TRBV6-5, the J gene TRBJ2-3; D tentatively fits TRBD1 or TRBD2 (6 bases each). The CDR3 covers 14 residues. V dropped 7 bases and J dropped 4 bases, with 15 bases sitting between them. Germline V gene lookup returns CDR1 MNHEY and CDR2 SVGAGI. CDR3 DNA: TGTGCCAGCAAGGGGGGAGTGGGCGCAGATACGCAGTATTTT. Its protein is CASKGGVGADTQYF.

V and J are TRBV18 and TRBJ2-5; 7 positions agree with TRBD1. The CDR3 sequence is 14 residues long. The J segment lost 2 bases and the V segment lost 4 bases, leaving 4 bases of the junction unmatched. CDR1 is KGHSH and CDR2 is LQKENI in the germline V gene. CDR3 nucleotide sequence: TGTGCCAGCTCACTGGGACAGTATCAAGAGACCCAGTACTTC. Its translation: CASSLGQYQETQYF. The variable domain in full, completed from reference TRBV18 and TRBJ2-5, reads NAGVMQNPRHLVRRRGQEARLRCSPMKGHSHVYWYRQLPEEGLKFMVYLQKENIIDESGMPKERFSAEFPKEGPSILRIQQVVRGDSAAYFCASSLGQYQETQYFGPGTRLLVL.

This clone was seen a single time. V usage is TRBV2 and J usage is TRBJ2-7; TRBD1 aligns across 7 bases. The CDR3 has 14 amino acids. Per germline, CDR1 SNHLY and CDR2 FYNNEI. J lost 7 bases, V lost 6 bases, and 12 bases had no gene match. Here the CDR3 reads CASRLSGQSTEQYF. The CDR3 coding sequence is TGTGCCAGCAGGCTGTCGGGACAGTCTACGGAGCAGTACTTC.